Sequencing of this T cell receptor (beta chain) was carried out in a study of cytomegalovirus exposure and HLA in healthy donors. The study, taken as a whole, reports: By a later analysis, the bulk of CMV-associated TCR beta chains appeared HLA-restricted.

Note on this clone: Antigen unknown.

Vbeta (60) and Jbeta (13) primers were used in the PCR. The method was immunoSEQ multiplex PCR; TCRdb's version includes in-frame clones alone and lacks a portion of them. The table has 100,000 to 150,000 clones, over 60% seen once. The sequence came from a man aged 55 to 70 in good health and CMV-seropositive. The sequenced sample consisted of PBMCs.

CDR3 bases: TGTGCCTCATACAGGGTTGGAAACACCATATATTTT. This gives the protein CASYRVGNTIYF. This chain joins TRBV30 and TRBJ1-3, with D possibly being TRBD1 (6 bases). Trimming took 7 bases from V and 3 from J, leaving 10 bases between them. The CDR3 length is 12 residues. CDR1 is GTSNPN, CDR2 SVGIG, per germline (reference sequence).